A selection of T cell receptor beta chains follows, all from one sample in a study of CD8+ T cells in alopecia areata. Produced via immunoSEQ multiplex PCR; TCRdb's table is partial and in-frame only. The table shows tens of thousands of clones, with 25% to 30% occurring only once. Material: CD8+ T cells sorted from blood, obtained at week 4, from a patient treated with tofacitinib. These receptors were obtained from a human donor with alopecia areata. Each CDR3 is given with its conserved first and last residue. The D gene is left open where the match is weak. Clone sizes are given selectively: once, few, many, or a class where the clone is expanded.

CDR3nt: TGTGCCAGCAGCTCACCGGGACAGGCGTACGAGCAGTACTTC
CDR3aa: CASSSPGQAYEQYF
d_gene: TRBD1
abundance: few
j_gene: TRBJ2-7
v_gene: TRBV7-2

CDR3nt: TGTGCCAGCAGTTGGGGTCAGGAATCCTACGAGCAGTACTTC
CDR3aa: CASSWGQESYEQYF
d_gene: .
abundance: .
j_gene: TRBJ2-7
v_gene: TRBV27

CDR3nt: TGTGCCAGCAGTTACGTGGAGGGGGACAATCAGCCCCAGCATTTT
CDR3aa: CASSYVEGDNQPQHF
d_gene: .
abundance: .
j_gene: TRBJ1-5
v_gene: TRBV6-6

CDR3nt: TGTGCCAGCAGCCCCTCCCACGGCCCCTACGAGCAGTACTTC
CDR3aa: CASSPSHGPYEQYF
d_gene: .
abundance: many
j_gene: TRBJ2-7
v_gene: TRBV7-2

CDR3nt: TGTGCCAGCAGTTACGGAGGGGGAGGATCCTACGAGCAGTACTTC
CDR3aa: CASSYGGGGSYEQYF
d_gene: .
abundance: .
j_gene: TRBJ2-7
v_gene: TRBV6-5

CDR3nt: TGTGCCAGCAGCTCCCCACGTGGCACAGATACGCAGTATTTT
CDR3aa: CASSSPRGTDTQYF
d_gene: .
abundance: few
j_gene: TRBJ2-3
v_gene: TRBV11-2

CDR3nt: TGCAGCGTTGCCCCCGGTGGACAAATGAATGAAAAACTGTTTTTT
CDR3aa: CSVAPGGQMNEKLFF
d_gene: .
abundance: .
j_gene: TRBJ1-4
v_gene: TRBV29-1

CDR3nt: TGCGCCAGCAGCCAGAACCAGGCTTCCTACAATGAGCAGTTCTTC
CDR3aa: CASSQNQASYNEQFF
d_gene: .
abundance: .
j_gene: TRBJ2-1
v_gene: TRBV4-1

CDR3nt: TGTGCCAGCAGCTTAAGGGGCAGGTTTGACTCTGAAGCTTTCTTT
CDR3aa: CASSLRGRFDSEAFF
d_gene: .
abundance: .
j_gene: TRBJ1-1
v_gene: TRBV13

CDR3nt: TGTGCCAGCAGTGCCCCGGACCGGGATGCTACGCAGTATTTT
CDR3aa: CASSAPDRDATQYF
d_gene: .
abundance: .
j_gene: TRBJ2-3
v_gene: TRBV2

CDR3nt: TGTGCCAGCAGTCCAGGACTTTATAGCAATCAGCCCCAGCATTTT
CDR3aa: CASSPGLYSNQPQHF
d_gene: .
abundance: few
j_gene: TRBJ1-5
v_gene: TRBV6-5

CDR3nt: TGCGCCAGCAGCCCTCGACTAGCGGGTCACAATGAGCAGTTCTTC
CDR3aa: CASSPRLAGHNEQFF
d_gene: TRBD2
abundance: .
j_gene: TRBJ2-1
v_gene: TRBV4-1